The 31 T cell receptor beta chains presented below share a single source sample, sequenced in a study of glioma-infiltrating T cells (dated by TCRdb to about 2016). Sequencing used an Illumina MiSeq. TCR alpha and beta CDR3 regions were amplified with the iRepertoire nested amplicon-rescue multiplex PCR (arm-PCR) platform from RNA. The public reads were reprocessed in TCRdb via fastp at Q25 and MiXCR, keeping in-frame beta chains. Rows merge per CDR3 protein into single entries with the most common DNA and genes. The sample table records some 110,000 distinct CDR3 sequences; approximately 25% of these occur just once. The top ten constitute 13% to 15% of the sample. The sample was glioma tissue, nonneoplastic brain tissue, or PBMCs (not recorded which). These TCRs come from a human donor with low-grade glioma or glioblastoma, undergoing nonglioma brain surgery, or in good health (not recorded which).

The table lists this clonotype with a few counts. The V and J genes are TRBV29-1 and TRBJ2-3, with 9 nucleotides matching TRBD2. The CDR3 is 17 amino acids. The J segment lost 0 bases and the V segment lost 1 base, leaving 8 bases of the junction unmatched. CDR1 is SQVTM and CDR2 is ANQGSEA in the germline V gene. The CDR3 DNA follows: TGCAGCGTTGAAGGGTTGACTAGCGGTGCTAGCACAGATACGCAGTATTTT. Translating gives CSVEGLTSGASTDTQYF.

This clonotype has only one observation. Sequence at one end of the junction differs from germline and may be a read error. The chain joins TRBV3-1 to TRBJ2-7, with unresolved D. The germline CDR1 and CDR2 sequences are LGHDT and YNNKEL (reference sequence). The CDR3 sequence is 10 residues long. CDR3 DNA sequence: TGTGCCAGCCTCTCCTACGAGCAGTACTTT. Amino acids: CASLSYEQYF.

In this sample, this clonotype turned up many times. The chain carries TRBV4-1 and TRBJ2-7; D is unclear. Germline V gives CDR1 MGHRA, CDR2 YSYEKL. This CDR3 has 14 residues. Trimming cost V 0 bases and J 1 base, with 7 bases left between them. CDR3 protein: CASSQEPGSYEQYF. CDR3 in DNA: TGCGCCAGCAGCCAAGAGCCGGGTTCCTACGAGCAGTACTTC.

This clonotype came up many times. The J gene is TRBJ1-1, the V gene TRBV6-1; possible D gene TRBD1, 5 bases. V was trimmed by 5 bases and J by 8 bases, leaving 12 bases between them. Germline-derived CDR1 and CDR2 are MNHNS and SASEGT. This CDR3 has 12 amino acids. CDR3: CASSQGLQEAFF. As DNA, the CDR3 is TGTGCCAGCAGTCAGGGACTGCAGGAAGCTTTCTTT.

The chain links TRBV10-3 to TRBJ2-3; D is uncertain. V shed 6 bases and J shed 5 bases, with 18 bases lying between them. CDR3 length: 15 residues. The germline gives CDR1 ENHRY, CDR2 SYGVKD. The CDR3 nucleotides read TGTGCCATCAGGACCGACGTAAACCTTGGAGATACGCAGTATTTT. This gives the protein CAIRTDVNLGDTQYF.

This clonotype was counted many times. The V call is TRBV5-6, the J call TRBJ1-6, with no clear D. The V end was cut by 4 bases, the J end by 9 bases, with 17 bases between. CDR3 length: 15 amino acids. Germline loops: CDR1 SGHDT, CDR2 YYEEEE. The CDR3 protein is CASSLRSYPISPLHF. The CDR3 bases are TGTGCCAGCAGCCTCCGTTCATATCCCATTTCACCCCTCCACTTT.

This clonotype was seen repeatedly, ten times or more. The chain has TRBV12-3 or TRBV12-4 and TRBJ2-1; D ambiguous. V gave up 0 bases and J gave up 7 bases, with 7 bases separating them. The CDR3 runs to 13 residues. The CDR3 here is CASSLALINEQFF. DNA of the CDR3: TGTGCCAGCAGTTTAGCGCTCATAAATGAGCAGTTCTTC.

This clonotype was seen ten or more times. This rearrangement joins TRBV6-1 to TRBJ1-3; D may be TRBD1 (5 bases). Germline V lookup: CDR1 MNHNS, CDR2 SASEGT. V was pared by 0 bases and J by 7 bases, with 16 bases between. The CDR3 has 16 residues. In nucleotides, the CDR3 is TGTGCCAGCAGTGAAGCGTCGGGCAGGGAAAGGAACACCATATATTTT. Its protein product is CASSEASGRERNTIYF.

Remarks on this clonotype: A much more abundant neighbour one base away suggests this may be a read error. The CDR3, as DNA: TGTGCCAGCGGCCATAACCGAGACACCGGGGAGCTGTTTTTT. Its translation is CASGHNRDTGELFF. V and J are TRBV3-1 and TRBJ2-2; D remains unclear. The CDR3 covers 14 residues. The V gene's germline CDR1 is LGHDT and CDR2 YNNKEL (reference sequence). Full variable domain (remainder filled in from reference TRBV3-1 and TRBJ2-2): DTAVSQTPKYLVTQMGNDKSIKCEQNLGHDTMYWYKQDSKKFLKIMFSYNNKELIINETVPNRFSPKSPDKAHLNLHINSLELGDSAVYFCASGHNRDTGELFFGEGSRLTVL.

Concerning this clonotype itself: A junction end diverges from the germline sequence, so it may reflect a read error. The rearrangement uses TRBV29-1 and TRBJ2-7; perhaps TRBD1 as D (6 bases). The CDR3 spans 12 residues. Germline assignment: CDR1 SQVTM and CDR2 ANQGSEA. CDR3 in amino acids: CSVEGTTYGQYF. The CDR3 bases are TGCAGCGTTGAGGGGACAACCTACGGGCAGTACTTC.

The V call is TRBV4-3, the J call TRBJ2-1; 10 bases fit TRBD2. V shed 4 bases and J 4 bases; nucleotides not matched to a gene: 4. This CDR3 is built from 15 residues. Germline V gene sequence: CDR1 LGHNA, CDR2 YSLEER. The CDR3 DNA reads TGCGCCAGCAGCCGGGGGACTAGCGAGTACAATGAGCAGTTCTTC. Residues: CASSRGTSEYNEQFF.

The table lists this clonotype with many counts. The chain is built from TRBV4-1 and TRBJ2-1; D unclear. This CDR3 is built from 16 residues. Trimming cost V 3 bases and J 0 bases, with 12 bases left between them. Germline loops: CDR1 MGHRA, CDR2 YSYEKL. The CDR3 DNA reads TGCGCCAGCAGCCACGATGTAGGAAGCTCCTACAATGAGCAGTTCTTC. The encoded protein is CASSHDVGSSYNEQFF.

The CDR3: CASSLEVRETDTQYF. The CDR3 DNA reads TGTGCCAGCAGCTTAGAAGTCAGGGAAACAGATACGCAGTATTTT. The chain uses TRBV13 and TRBJ2-3, with a weak D call TRBD1 (5 bases). CDR1 is PRHDT and CDR2 is FYEKMQ in the germline V gene (reference sequence). V was cut by 1 base and J by 3 bases, with 11 bases left in between. The length of the CDR3 is 15 residues.

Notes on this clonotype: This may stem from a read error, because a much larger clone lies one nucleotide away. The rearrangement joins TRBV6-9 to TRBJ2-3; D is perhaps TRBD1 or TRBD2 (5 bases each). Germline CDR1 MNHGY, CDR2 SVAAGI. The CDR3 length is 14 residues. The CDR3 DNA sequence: TGTGCCAGCAGTTCCCCGGGGCGCACAGGTACGCAGTATTTT. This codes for CASSSPGRTGTQYF.

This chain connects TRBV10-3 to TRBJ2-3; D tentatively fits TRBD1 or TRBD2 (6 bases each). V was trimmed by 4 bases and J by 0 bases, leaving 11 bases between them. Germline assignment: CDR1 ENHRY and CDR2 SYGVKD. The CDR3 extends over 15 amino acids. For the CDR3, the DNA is TGTGCCATCAGTGTTAGGGGGACTAGCACAGATACGCAGTATTTT. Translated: CAISVRGTSTDTQYF.

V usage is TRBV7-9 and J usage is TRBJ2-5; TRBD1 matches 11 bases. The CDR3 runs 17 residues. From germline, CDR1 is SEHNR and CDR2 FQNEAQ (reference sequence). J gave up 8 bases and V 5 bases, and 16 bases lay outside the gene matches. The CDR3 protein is CASSPWTGGVLRDTQYF. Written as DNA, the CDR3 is TGTGCCAGCAGCCCATGGACAGGGGGCGTATTAAGGGATACCCAGTACTTC.

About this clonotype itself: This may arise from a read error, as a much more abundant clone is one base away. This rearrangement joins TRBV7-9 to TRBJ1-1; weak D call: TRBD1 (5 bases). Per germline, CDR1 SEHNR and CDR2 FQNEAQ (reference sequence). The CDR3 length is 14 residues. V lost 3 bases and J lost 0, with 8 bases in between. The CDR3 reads CASSFGTVNTEAFF. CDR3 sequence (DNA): TGTGCCAGCAGCTTTGGGACGGTGAACACTGAAGCTTTCTTT.

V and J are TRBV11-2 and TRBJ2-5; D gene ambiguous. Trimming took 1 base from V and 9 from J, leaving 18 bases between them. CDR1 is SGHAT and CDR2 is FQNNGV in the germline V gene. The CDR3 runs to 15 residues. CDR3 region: CASSLVAHPTQAQYF. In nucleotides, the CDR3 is TGTGCCAGCAGCTTAGTGGCACATCCCACGCAGGCCCAGTACTTC.

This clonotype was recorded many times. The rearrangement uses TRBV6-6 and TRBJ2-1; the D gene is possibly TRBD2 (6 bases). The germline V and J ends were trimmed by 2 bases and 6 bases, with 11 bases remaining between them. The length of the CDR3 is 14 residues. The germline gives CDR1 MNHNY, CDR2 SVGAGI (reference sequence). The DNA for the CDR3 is TGTGCCAGCAGTTACATGCGGGAAGCCAATGAGCAGTTCTTC. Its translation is CASSYMREANEQFF.

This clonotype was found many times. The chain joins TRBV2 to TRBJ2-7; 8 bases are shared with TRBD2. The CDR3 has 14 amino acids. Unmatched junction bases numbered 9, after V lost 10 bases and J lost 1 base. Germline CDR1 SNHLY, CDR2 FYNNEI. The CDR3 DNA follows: TGTGCCACCAGAGCCGGGACTAGTTCCTACGAGCAGTACTTC. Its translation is CATRAGTSSYEQYF. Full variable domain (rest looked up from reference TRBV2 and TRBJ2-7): EPEVTQTPSHQVTQMGQEVILRCVPISNHLYFYWYRQILGQKVEFLVSFYNNEISEKSEIFDDQFSVERPDGSNFTLKIRSTKLEDSAMYFCATRAGTSSYEQYFGPGTRLTVT.

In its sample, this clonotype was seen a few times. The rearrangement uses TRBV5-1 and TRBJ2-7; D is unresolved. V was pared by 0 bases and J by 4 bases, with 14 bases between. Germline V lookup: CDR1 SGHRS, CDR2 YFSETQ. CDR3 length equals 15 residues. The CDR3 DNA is TGCGCCAGCAGCTTGGTGGCGTACAGAGGTTACGAGCAGTACTTC. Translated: CASSLVAYRGYEQYF.

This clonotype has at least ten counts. In DNA form, the CDR3 reads TGTGCCAGCAGCTTAGTTGTGGTAGCGGGAGGACCCTACGAGCAGTACTTC. It encodes CASSLVVVAGGPYEQYF. The gene calls are TRBV7-2 and TRBJ2-7; 10 positions agree with TRBD2. The CDR3 loop spans 17 amino acids. Trimming at V came to 1 base and at J to 2 bases, leaving 8 bases not matched to a gene. CDR1 SGHTA and CDR2 FQGNSA come from the germline V gene.

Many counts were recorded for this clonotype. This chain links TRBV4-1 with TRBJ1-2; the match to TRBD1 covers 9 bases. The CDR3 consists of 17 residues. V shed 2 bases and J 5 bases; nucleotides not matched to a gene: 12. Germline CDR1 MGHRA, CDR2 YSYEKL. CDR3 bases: TGCGCCAGCAGCCAACCCCTATCCGGGGGGACAGGGTATGGCTACACCTTC. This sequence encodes CASSQPLSGGTGYGYTF.

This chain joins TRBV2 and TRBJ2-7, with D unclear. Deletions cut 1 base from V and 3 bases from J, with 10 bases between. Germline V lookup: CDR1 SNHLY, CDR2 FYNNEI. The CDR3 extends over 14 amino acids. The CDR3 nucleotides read TGTGCCAGCAGTGAAGGCAAATACCTCTACGAGCAGTACTTC. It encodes CASSEGKYLYEQYF.

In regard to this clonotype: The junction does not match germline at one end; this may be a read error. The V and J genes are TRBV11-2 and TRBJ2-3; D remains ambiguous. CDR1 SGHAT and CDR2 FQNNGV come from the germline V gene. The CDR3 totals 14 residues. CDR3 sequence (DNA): TGTGCCAGCAGCTTAGGGCGGAGCACAAATACGCAGTATTTT. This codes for CASSLGRSTNTQYF.

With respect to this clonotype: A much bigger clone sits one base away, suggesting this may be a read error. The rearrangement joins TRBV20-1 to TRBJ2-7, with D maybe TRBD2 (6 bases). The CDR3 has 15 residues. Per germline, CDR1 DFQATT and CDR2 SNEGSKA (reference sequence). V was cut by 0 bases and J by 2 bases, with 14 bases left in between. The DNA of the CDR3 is TGCAGTGCTAGAGAAACGACTAGGTTGACCTACGAGCAGTACTTC. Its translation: CSARETTRLTYEQYF.

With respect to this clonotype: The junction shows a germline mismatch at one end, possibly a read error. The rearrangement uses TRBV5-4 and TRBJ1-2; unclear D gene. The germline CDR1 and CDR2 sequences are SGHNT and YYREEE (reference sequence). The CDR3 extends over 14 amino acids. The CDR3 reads CASSLGTGNYVYTF. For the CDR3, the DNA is TGTGCCAGCAGCTTGGGGACGGGAAACTATGTCTACACCTTC.

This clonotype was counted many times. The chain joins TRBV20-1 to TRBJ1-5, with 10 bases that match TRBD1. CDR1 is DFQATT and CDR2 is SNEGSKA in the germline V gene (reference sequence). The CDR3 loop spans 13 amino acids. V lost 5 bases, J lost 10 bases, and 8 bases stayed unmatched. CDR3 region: CSARRQGAKPQHF. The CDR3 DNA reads TGCAGTGCTCGCCGACAGGGGGCAAAACCCCAGCATTTT.

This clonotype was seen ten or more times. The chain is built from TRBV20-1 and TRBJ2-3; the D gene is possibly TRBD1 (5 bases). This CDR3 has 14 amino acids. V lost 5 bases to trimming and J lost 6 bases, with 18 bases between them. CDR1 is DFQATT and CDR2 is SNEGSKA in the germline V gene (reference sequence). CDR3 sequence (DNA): TGCAGTGCTCCCGGTGGGGCCTCGTGGGATACGCAGTATTTT. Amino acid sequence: CSAPGGASWDTQYF.

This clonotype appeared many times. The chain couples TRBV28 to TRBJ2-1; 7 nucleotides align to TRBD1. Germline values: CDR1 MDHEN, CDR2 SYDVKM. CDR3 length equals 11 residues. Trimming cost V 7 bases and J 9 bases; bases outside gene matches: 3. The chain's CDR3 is CASNGDSEQFF. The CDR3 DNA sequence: TGTGCCAGCAATGGGGACAGTGAGCAGTTCTTC.

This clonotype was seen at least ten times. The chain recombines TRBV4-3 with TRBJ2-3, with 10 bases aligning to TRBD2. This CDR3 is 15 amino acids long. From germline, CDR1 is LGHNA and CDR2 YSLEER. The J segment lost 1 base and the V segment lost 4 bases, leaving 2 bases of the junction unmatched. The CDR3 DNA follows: TGCGCCAGCAGCCGCGGACTAGCGGGCACAGATACGCAGTATTTT. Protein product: CASSRGLAGTDTQYF.